These 24 T cell receptor beta chains originate from one sample sequenced in a study of cytomegalovirus exposure and HLA in healthy donors (dated by TCRdb to the late 2010s). The library relied on the immunoSEQ multiplex PCR assay. A mixture of 60 forward primers for TCR Vbeta segments and 13 reverse primers for TCR Jbeta segments was used in the multiplex PCR. This immuneACCESS table, as held by TCRdb, lists in-frame sequences with V and J called but not all clones. Of the missing ones, under half trace to an unresolved V gene in checked studies; the others have no known cause. The sample table shows 160,000 or so clones, and roughly 80% are seen once. The ten largest clones add up to about 3.8% of the sample. Sequenced sample: PBMCs. The receptors derive from a man aged 25-45 years in good health and CMV-seropositive.

The chain joins TRBV10-3 to TRBJ2-1, with unresolved D. CDR1 and CDR2 from the germline V gene are ENHRY and SYGVKD. V shed 6 bases and J shed 4 bases, with 7 bases lying between them. The CDR3 covers 12 residues. The CDR3 DNA is TGTGCCATCAGCGGGTTGTACAATGAGCAGTTCTTC. Translating gives CAISGLYNEQFF.

CDR3 nucleotides: TGCGCCAGCAGCTTGTCTCGGGAGACCCAGTACTTC. This translates into CASSLSRETQYF. The V gene is TRBV5-1, the J gene TRBJ2-5; no reliable D call. Germline loops: CDR1 SGHRS, CDR2 YFSETQ. The CDR3 consists of 12 residues. V lost 1 base and J lost 5, with 6 bases in between.

J is TRBJ2-1 and V is TRBV18; 8 positions match TRBD2. CDR1 is KGHSH, CDR2 LQKENI, per germline. The CDR3 totals 14 residues. The trim removed 3 bases at V and 5 bases at J, leaving 3 bases unmatched. CDR3 protein: CASSPDSGNNEQFF. CDR3 coding DNA: TGTGCCAGCTCACCGGATAGCGGGAACAATGAGCAGTTCTTC.

This sequence joins TRBV19 and TRBJ1-5; D is ambiguous. V was cut by 3 bases and J by 2 bases, with 11 bases left in between. CDR3 length: 15 residues. CDR1 and CDR2 from the germline V gene are LNHDA and SQIVND (reference sequence). The CDR3 sequence is CASSISGGGNQPQHF. DNA of the CDR3: TGTGCCAGTAGTATTTCGGGAGGTGGCAATCAGCCCCAGCATTTT.

The chain employs TRBV6-1 and TRBJ2-2; a possible D gene is TRBD1 (7 bases). This CDR3 has 15 residues. Trimming removed 4 bases at V and 7 bases at J, with 16 bases between. The germline V gene has CDR1 MNHNS and CDR2 SASEGT. The CDR3 loop reads CASSARQGGSGELFF. DNA for the CDR3: TGTGCCAGCAGTGCCCGACAGGGAGGTAGCGGGGAGCTGTTTTTT.

V gene TRBV6-1 combines with J gene TRBJ1-1; 10 nucleotides match TRBD1. The J segment lost 5 bases and the V segment lost 5 bases, leaving 5 bases of the junction unmatched. CDR3 length: 14 residues. Germline V gene data show CDR1 as MNHNS and CDR2 as SASEGT. This CDR3 is CASSLRDRGTEAFF. The CDR3, as DNA: TGTGCCAGCAGTCTCCGGGACAGGGGAACTGAAGCTTTCTTT.

The chain employs TRBV5-1 and TRBJ2-1; 10 bases map to TRBD2. Germline V gene data show CDR1 as SGHRS and CDR2 as YFSETQ. J was trimmed by 4 bases and V by 4 bases; bases with no gene match: 14. The CDR3 loop spans 18 amino acids. Here the CDR3 reads CASSGAGGPSGRYNEQFF. In nucleotides, the CDR3 is TGCGCCAGCAGCGGGGCAGGGGGCCCTAGCGGGAGATACAATGAGCAGTTCTTC.

Here the CDR3 reads CASRGTGGNTEAFF. The CDR3 coding sequence is TGTGCCAGCAGGGGGACAGGGGGCAACACTGAAGCTTTCTTT. This chain uses TRBV6-1 with TRBJ1-1; 12 nucleotides line up with TRBD1. Unmatched junction bases numbered 1, after V lost 6 bases and J lost 2 bases. CDR1 MNHNS and CDR2 SASEGT come from the germline V gene. The CDR3 length is 14 residues.

This chain's CDR3 is CATSSRQGPYEQYF. The CDR3 coding sequence is TGTGCCACCAGCAGTCGACAGGGACCCTACGAGCAGTACTTC. The rearrangement links TRBV15 to TRBJ2-7; 7 nucleotides agree with TRBD1. This CDR3 has 14 residues. From germline, CDR1 is LNHNV and CDR2 YYDKDF (reference sequence). After removal of 3 bases from V and 2 bases from J, the junction contained 4 bases not matched to a gene. Combining the CDR3 with reference TRBV15 and TRBJ2-7 gives the whole variable domain DAMVIQNPRYQVTQFGKPVTLSCSQTLNHNVMYWYQQKSSQAPKLLFHYYDKDFNNEADTPDNFQSRRPNTSFCFLDIRSPGLGDTAMYLCATSSRQGPYEQYFGPGTRLTVT.

This clone has only a few counts. The genes are TRBV6-5 and TRBJ1-5; D not resolved. CDR3 length: 15 residues. Between the trimmed V and J ends, which lost 5 bases and 1 base, there was a span of 12 bases. Germline V gene lookup returns CDR1 MNHEY and CDR2 SVGAGI. CDR3 bases: TGTGCCAGCAGTACAGTTGCGGGCAGCAATCAGCCCCAGCATTTT. Its protein is CASSTVAGSNQPQHF.

This clone was recorded only once. V and J are TRBV15 and TRBJ2-5; D perhaps matches TRBD1 (6 bases). The V and J ends lost 3 bases and 2 bases respectively, with 7 bases between them. CDR3 length: 13 residues. Germline loops: CDR1 LNHNV, CDR2 YYDKDF (reference sequence). The CDR3 is CATSRRGQETQYF. The CDR3 nucleotides read TGTGCCACCAGCAGGAGGGGGCAAGAGACCCAGTACTTC.

This chain connects TRBV5-5 to TRBJ2-7; D may be TRBD2 (6 bases). V lost 3 bases to trimming and J lost 3 bases, with 13 bases between them. The CDR3 is 14 amino acids. Germline V CDR1 and CDR2: SGHKS, YYEKEE (reference sequence). The CDR3 region is CASSSDAGNYEQYF. The CDR3 DNA reads TGTGCCAGCAGCTCGGATGCGGGAAACTACGAGCAGTACTTC.

This chain joins TRBV27 and TRBJ2-7, with 7 bases fitting TRBD2. Germline lookup yields CDR1 MNHEY and CDR2 SMNVEV (reference sequence). CDR3 length equals 13 residues. After removal of 9 bases from V and 0 bases from J, the junction contained 5 bases not matched to a gene. The CDR3 DNA sequence: TGTGCCAGACCGCGGGGGAGCTCCTACGAGCAGTACTTC. Translating it yields CARPRGSSYEQYF.

The chain recombines TRBV30 with TRBJ2-1; D possibly corresponds to TRBD2 (7 bases). This CDR3 comprises 15 residues. V was pared by 0 bases and J by 6 bases, with 15 bases between. Per the germline V gene, CDR1 is GTSNPN and CDR2 is SVGIG (reference sequence). The CDR3 DNA reads TGTGCCTGGAGTGTACAAAGGGGGGGATTCAATGAGCAGTTCTTC. This translates into CAWSVQRGGFNEQFF.

The chain is built from TRBV7-2 and TRBJ2-3, with D possibly TRBD2 on 5 matching bases. Trimming pared 8 bases from V and 2 bases from J, leaving 17 bases between. The CDR3 is 15 amino acids. Germline CDR1 SGHTA, CDR2 FQGNSA. CDR3 nucleotides: TGTGCCAGCGCCCCCCTTCAGCGGTACACAGATACGCAGTATTTT. Translation gives CASAPLQRYTDTQYF.

This clone was observed a handful of times. The chain employs TRBV6-1 and TRBJ1-5; D not certain. The CDR3 runs to 12 residues. The V gene lost 6 bases and the J gene lost 3 bases, with 6 bases spanning the gap. Germline CDR1 is MNHNS and CDR2 is SASEGT. For the CDR3, the DNA is TGTGCCAGCAGAGACTCCAATCAGCCCCAGCATTTT. This sequence encodes CASRDSNQPQHF.

This sequence joins TRBV2 and TRBJ2-1; TRBD2 matches at 11 bases. Germline CDR1 SNHLY, CDR2 FYNNEI. The length of the CDR3 is 17 residues. With 3 bases clipped from V and 3 bases from J, the junction kept 7 bases outside the gene matches. For the CDR3, the DNA is TGTGCCAGCAGTGAGCGGTGGCTAGCGGGGGGCTACAATGAGCAGTTCTTC. Amino acid sequence: CASSERWLAGGYNEQFF.

The chain combines TRBV5-6 with TRBJ2-7; TRBD1 is a possible D gene (6 bases). The V and J ends lost 6 bases and 1 base respectively, with 14 bases between them. Germline assignment: CDR1 SGHDT and CDR2 YYEEEE. CDR3 length: 14 residues. The CDR3 is CASTRGQSSYEQYF. The CDR3 DNA reads as TGTGCCAGCACCCGAGGACAGTCTTCCTACGAGCAGTACTTC. The full variable domain, its missing parts supplied by reference TRBV5-6 and TRBJ2-7, is DAGVTQSPTHLIKTRGQQVTLRCSPKSGHDTVSWYQQALGQGPQFIFQYYEEEERQRGNFPDRFSGHQFPNYSSELNVNALLLGDSALYLCASTRGQSSYEQYFGPGTRLTVT.

The rearrangement links TRBV6-5 to TRBJ1-5; D is uncertain. V lost 6 bases, J lost 0 bases, and 9 bases lay in between. The CDR3 length is 14 residues. The germline CDR1 and CDR2 sequences are MNHEY and SVGAGI. The CDR3 protein is CASRGSNSNQPQHF. CDR3 nucleotide sequence: TGTGCCAGCAGAGGGAGCAATAGCAATCAGCCCCAGCATTTT.

This clone turned up a few times. This chain links TRBV2 with TRBJ2-3; tentative D call: TRBD2 (5 bases). The CDR3 extends over 14 amino acids. The germline V gene has CDR1 SNHLY and CDR2 FYNNEI. The V and J ends lost 1 base and 1 base respectively, with 6 bases between them. CDR3 region: CASSEEAGTDTQYF. DNA for the CDR3: TGTGCCAGCAGTGAAGAAGCGGGCACAGATACGCAGTATTTT. Full variable domain (remainder filled in from reference TRBV2 and TRBJ2-3): EPEVTQTPSHQVTQMGQEVILRCVPISNHLYFYWYRQILGQKVEFLVSFYNNEISEKSEIFDDQFSVERPDGSNFTLKIRSTKLEDSAMYFCASSEEAGTDTQYFGPGTRLTVL.

This clone was detected only a few times. The chain combines TRBV2 with TRBJ2-1; 9 nucleotides align to TRBD1. Unmatched junction bases numbered 2, after V lost 7 bases and J lost 4 bases. CDR1 is SNHLY, CDR2 FYNNEI, per germline. The CDR3 sequence is 13 residues long. As DNA, the CDR3 is TGTGCCAGCACCGGGACAGGGTACAATGAGCAGTTCTTC. This sequence encodes CASTGTGYNEQFF. The full variable domain, its missing parts supplied by reference TRBV2 and TRBJ2-1, is EPEVTQTPSHQVTQMGQEVILRCVPISNHLYFYWYRQILGQKVEFLVSFYNNEISEKSEIFDDQFSVERPDGSNFTLKIRSTKLEDSAMYFCASTGTGYNEQFFGPGTRLTVL.

This sequence joins TRBV5-4 and TRBJ2-5; weak D call: TRBD2 (6 bases). Between the trimmed V and J ends, which lost 2 bases and 5 bases, there was a span of 13 bases. Per the germline V gene, CDR1 is SGHNT and CDR2 is YYREEE (reference sequence). CDR3 size: 14 residues. The DNA for the CDR3 is TGTGCCAGCAGCTTAGCGGGCACAAGGGAGACCCAGTACTTC. Encoded protein: CASSLAGTRETQYF. Supplemented by reference TRBV5-4 and TRBJ2-5, the full variable domain reads ETGVTQSPTHLIKTRGQQVTLRCSSQSGHNTVSWYQQALGQGPQFIFQYYREEENGRGNFPPRFSGLQFPNYSSELNVNALELDDSALYLCASSLAGTRETQYFGPGTRLLVL.

This chain uses TRBV27 with TRBJ2-1, with D perhaps matching TRBD2 (7 bases). V was cut by 7 bases and J by 8 bases, with 21 bases left in between. Germline V gene data show CDR1 as MNHEY and CDR2 as SMNVEV (reference sequence). The CDR3 runs to 15 residues. The CDR3 sequence: CASKIPGGSSHEQFF. The CDR3 region has the DNA TGTGCCAGCAAGATCCCGGGGGGCTCAAGCCATGAGCAGTTCTTC.

The rearrangement uses TRBV30 and TRBJ2-7; D is perhaps TRBD2 (7 bases). The CDR3 spans 13 residues. The germline V gene encodes CDR1 GTSNPN and CDR2 SVGIG (reference sequence). CDR3 amino acids: CVSSRGAPHEQYF. DNA of the CDR3: TGTGTCTCGTCCCGGGGGGCCCCGCACGAGCAGTACTTC.